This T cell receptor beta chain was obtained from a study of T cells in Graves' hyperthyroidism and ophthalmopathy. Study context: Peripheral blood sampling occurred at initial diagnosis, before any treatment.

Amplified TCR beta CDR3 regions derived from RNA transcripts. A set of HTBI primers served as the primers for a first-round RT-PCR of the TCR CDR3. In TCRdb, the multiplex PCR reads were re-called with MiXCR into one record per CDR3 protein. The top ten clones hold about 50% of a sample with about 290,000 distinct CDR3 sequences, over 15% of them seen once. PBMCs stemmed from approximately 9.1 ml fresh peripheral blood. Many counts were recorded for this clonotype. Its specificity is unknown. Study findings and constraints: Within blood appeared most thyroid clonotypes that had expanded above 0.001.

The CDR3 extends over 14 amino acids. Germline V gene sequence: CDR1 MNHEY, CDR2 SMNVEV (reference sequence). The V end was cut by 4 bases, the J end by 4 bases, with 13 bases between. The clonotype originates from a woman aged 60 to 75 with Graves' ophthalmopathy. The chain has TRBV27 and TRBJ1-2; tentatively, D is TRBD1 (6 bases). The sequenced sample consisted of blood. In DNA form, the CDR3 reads TGTGCCAGCAGTTCCAGGGGAGGAATCTATGGCTACACCTTC. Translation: CASSSRGGIYGYTF.